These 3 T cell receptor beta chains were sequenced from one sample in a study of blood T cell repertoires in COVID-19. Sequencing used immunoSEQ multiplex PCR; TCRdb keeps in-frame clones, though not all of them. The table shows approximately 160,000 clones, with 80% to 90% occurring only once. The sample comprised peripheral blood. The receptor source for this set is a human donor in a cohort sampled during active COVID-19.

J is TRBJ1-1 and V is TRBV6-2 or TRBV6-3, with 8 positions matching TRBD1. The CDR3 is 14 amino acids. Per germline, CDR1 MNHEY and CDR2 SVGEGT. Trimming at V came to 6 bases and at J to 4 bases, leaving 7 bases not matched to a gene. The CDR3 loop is CASSPQGAGTEAFF. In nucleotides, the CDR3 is TGTGCCAGCAGCCCTCAGGGGGCCGGCACTGAAGCTTTCTTT.

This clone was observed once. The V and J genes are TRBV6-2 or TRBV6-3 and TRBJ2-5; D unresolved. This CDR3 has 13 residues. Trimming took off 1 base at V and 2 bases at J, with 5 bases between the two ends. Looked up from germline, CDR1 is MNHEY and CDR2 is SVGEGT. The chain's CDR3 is CASSYLQQETQYF. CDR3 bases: TGTGCCAGCAGTTACTTACAGCAAGAGACCCAGTACTTC.

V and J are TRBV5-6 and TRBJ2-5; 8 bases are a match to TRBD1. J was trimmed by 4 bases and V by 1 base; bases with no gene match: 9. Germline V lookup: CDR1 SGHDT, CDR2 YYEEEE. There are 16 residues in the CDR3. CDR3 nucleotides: TGTGCCAGCAGCTTGATGAGCGGACAGGGAGTAGAGACCCAGTACTTC. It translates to CASSLMSGQGVETQYF. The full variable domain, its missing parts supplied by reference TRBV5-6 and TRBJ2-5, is DAGVTQSPTHLIKTRGQQVTLRCSPKSGHDTVSWYQQALGQGPQFIFQYYEEEERQRGNFPDRFSGHQFPNYSSELNVNALLLGDSALYLCASSLMSGQGVETQYFGPGTRLLVL.